A selection of T cell receptor beta chains follows, all from one sample in a study of T cells after yellow fever vaccination. Each CDR3 protein is one row after TCRdb ran MiXCR on the 5' RACE reads. The top ten clones hold approximately 30% of a sample with tens of thousands of distinct CDR3 sequences, around 7.8% of them seen once. The source material was CD8+ T cells sorted from PBMCs, sampled 9 to 11 days after the first yellow fever vaccination. The receptor set was obtained from a man aged 18 to 30 who received the YFV17D yellow fever vaccine. CDR3s include the opening cysteine and the closing phenylalanine or tryptophan.

TRBV15	TRBJ2-7	14	CATSMDRGPTEQYF
TRBV6-5	TRBJ1-2	16	CASSYSPGGVNYGYTF
TRBV4-3	TRBJ2-2	17	CASSQDGRGAYTGELFF
TRBV7-6	TRBJ2-3	12	CASRGNLDTQYF
TRBV6-2/TRBV6-3	TRBJ2-6	16	CASSGTESSGANVLTF
TRBV11-2	TRBJ2-3	16	CASSLGGGAWADTQYF
TRBV4-3	TRBJ2-1	16	CASSQDGLAGINEQFF
TRBV12-3/TRBV12-4	TRBJ2-5	16	CASRPGAETAQETQYF
TRBV7-9	TRBJ2-1	14	CASSSRAGHSEQFF
TRBV20-1	TRBJ2-3	15	CSATLDSLRTDTQYF
TRBV24-1	TRBJ2-1	19	CATERASPNPPSSYNEQFF
TRBV3-1	TRBJ2-1	13	CASSPTGAHEQFF
TRBV4-2	TRBJ2-7	18	CASSQEAWVAGGPDEQYF
TRBV10-3	TRBJ1-2	13	CAISEGNYYGYTF
TRBV5-1	TRBJ2-1	17	CASSLGLAGGPYNEQFF
TRBV5-1	TRBJ2-5	15	CASSPRRTAQETQYF
TRBV5-1	TRBJ2-1	15	CASNNPGVFYNEQFF
TRBV7-8	TRBJ2-1	17	CASSDGLAGGRRNEQFF
TRBV4-3	TRBJ2-5	19	CASSQDRKGASFDQETQYF
TRBV7-6	TRBJ1-1	16	CASSLSPTPMNTEAFF
TRBV20-1	TRBJ2-5	14	CSARTAGNQETQYF
TRBV7-9	TRBJ2-2	15	CASRDGGAGTGELFF
TRBV27	TRBJ2-6	16	CDSSWVGGSGANVLTF
TRBV6-2/TRBV6-3	TRBJ1-2	12	CASSPLCGGYTF
TRBV29-1	TRBJ1-2	11	CSVVQGYGYTF
TRBV20-1	TRBJ2-1	14	CSARERGLVGEQFF
TRBV12-3/TRBV12-4	TRBJ1-2	14	CASFGQLGGYGYTF
TRBV12-3/TRBV12-4	TRBJ2-1	15	CASSLRLATYNEQFF
TRBV12-3/TRBV12-4	TRBJ2-3	15	CASSTEAVAADTQYF
TRBV20-1	TRBJ1-1	13	CSARSAAETEAFF